A selection of T cell receptor beta chains follows, all from one sample in a study of T cell responses to AZD1222 COVID-19 vaccine. Libraries were prepared by immunoSEQ multiplex PCR; TCRdb keeps only in-frame clonotypes and omits some of them. The table lists 90,000 to 150,000 clones, more than 70% of them singletons. The sample was peripheral blood, taken 28 days after the second AZD1222 dose. These receptors were collected from an adult who received the AZD1222 COVID-19 vaccine. Both conserved end residues are part of each CDR3. A D gene is named only where the DNA matches it firmly. Clone size, where shown, is once, few, many, or a class for clones that have expanded.

j_call | clone_size | v_call | d_call | cdr3_aa | cdr3_nt
TRBJ1-2 | - | TRBV9 | TRBD1 | CASRFGQDANYGYTF | TGTGCCAGCAGGTTCGGACAGGACGCTAACTATGGCTACACCTTC
TRBJ1-1 | - | TRBV5-1 | TRBD1 | CASSLMGQAGVEAFF | TGCGCCAGCAGCCTAATGGGACAGGCCGGGGTCGAAGCTTTCTTT
TRBJ1-3 | - | TRBV6-5 | - | CASSKTGTGNTIYF | TGTGCCAGCAGTAAAACAGGGACTGGAAACACCATATATTTT
TRBJ2-5 | - | TRBV7-3 | - | CASSLNRQETQYF | TGTGCCAGCAGCTTAAACAGGCAAGAGACCCAGTACTTC
TRBJ1-3 | - | TRBV23-1 | - | CASSQSAGPGNTIYF | TGCGCCAGCAGTCAATCCGCAGGCCCTGGAAACACCATATATTTT
TRBJ2-7 | - | TRBV5-1 | TRBD1 | CASSAGTDLHEQYF | TGCGCCAGCAGCGCCGGGACAGACCTACACGAGCAGTACTTC
TRBJ1-2 | - | TRBV9 | - | CASSPQRVDGLDGYTF | TGTGCCAGCAGCCCCCAGAGGGTGGACGGGCTTGATGGCTACACCTTC
TRBJ1-1 | - | TRBV5-5 | - | CASSLRVLRGTEAFF | TGTGCCAGCAGCTTGCGCGTTTTAAGGGGCACTGAAGCTTTCTTT
TRBJ2-1 | - | TRBV6-6 | TRBD2 | CASTDRLARYEQFF | TGTGCCAGCACCGACAGACTAGCTCGATATGAGCAGTTCTTC
TRBJ1-2 | - | TRBV5-6 | - | CASSLVENYGYTF | TGTGCCAGCAGCTTGGTGGAGAACTATGGCTACACCTTC
TRBJ1-6 | - | TRBV30 | - | CAWKADQSYNSPLHF | TGTGCCTGGAAGGCAGACCAAAGTTATAATTCACCCCTCCACTTT
TRBJ2-1 | - | TRBV4-3 | - | CASSQYGYNEQFF | TGCGCCAGCAGCCAATATGGATACAATGAGCAGTTCTTC
TRBJ2-5 | - | TRBV19 | TRBD1 | CASSTDRDQETQYF | TGTGCCAGTAGTACCGACAGGGACCAAGAGACCCAGTACTTC
TRBJ2-2 | few | TRBV19 | TRBD2 | CASSIGLSGMKGGELFF | TGTGCCAGTAGTATAGGGCTTAGCGGGATGAAGGGCGGGGAGCTGTTTTTT
TRBJ1-3 | - | TRBV6-5 | - | CASSLRDSGNTIYF | TGTGCCAGCTCCCTTCGGGACTCTGGAAACACCATATATTTT
TRBJ2-7 | - | TRBV4-3 | TRBD1 | CASSHTPGQGADEQYF | TGCGCCAGCAGCCACACACCGGGACAGGGGGCCGACGAGCAGTACTTC
TRBJ2-1 | - | TRBV4-2 | TRBD2 | CASSQQPGTGTSGKNEQFF | TGTGCCAGCAGCCAACAACCGGGTACCGGGACTAGCGGGAAGAATGAGCAGTTCTTC
TRBJ1-1 | once | TRBV25-1 | - | CASSAPINTEAFF | TGTGCCAGCAGTGCACCGATCAACACTGAAGCTTTCTTT
TRBJ1-1 | - | TRBV6-2/TRBV6-3 | - | CASSALNTEAFF | TGTGCCAGCAGTGCATTGAACACTGAAGCTTTCTTT
TRBJ1-1 | once | TRBV28 | TRBD1 | CASTLFARRGRRNTEAFF | TGTGCCAGCACCCTCTTTGCTCGCAGGGGGCGTCGGAACACTGAAGCTTTCTTT
TRBJ2-1 | - | TRBV7-9 | - | CASSREINEQFF | TGTGCCAGCAGCAGGGAGATCAATGAGCAGTTCTTC
TRBJ2-7 | - | TRBV7-2 | - | CASSRRTTYEQYF | TGTGCCAGCAGCCGTCGTACTACCTACGAGCAGTACTTC
TRBJ2-3 | - | TRBV29-1 | - | CSVPGRRTASTDTQYF | TGCAGCGTCCCCGGGAGACGGACAGCGTCCACAGATACGCAGTATTTT
TRBJ1-1 | - | TRBV27 | - | CASSTGRTDSSNTEAFF | TGTGCCAGCAGTACTGGGAGGACAGACTCCTCGAACACTGAAGCTTTCTTT